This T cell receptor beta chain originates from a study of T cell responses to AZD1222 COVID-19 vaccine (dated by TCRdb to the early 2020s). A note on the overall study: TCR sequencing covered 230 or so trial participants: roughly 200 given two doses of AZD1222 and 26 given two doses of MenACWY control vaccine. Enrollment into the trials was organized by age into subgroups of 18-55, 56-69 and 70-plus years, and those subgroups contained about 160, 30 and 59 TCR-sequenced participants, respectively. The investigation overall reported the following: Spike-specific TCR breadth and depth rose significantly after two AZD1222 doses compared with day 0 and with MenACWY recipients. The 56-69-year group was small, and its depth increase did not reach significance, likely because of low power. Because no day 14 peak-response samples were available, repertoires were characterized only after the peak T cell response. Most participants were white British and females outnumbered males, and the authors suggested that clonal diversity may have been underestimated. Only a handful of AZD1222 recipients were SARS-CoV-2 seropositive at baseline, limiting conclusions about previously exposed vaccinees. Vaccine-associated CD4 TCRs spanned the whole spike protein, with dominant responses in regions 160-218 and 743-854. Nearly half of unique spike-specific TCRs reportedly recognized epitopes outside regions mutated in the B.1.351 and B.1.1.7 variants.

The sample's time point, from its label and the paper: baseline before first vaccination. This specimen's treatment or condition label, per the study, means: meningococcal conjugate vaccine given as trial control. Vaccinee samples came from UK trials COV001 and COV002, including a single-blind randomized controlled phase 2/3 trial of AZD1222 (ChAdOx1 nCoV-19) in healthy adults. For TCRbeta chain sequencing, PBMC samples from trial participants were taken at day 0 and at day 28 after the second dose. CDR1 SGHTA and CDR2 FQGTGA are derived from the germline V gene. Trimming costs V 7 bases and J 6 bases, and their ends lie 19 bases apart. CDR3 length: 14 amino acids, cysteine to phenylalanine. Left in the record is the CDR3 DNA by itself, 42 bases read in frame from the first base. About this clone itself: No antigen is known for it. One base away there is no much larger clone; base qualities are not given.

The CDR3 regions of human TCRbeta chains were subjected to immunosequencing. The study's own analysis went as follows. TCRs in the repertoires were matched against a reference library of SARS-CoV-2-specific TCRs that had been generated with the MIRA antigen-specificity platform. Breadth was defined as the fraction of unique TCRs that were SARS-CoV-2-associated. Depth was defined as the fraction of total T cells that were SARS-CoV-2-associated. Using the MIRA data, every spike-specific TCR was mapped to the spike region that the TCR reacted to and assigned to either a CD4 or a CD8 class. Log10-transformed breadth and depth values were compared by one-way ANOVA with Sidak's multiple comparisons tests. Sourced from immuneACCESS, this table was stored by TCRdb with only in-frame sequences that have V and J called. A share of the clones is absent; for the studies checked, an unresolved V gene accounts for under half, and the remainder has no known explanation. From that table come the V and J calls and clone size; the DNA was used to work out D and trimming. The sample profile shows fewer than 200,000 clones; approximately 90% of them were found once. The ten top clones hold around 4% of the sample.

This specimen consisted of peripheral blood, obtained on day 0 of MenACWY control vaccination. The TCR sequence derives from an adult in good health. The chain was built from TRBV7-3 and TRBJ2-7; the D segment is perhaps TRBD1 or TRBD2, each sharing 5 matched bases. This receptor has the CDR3 CASTSGTAASEQYF. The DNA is TGTGCCAGCACCTCCGGGACGGCTGCTTCCGAGCAGTACTTC.